The clone carrying this T cell receptor (beta chain) was seen many times. What it binds is not known. This sample was included in a study of T cells after yellow fever vaccination. Study overall: SMART-Seq v4 Ultra Low Input served to prepare low-cell-number fractions.

Whole-study findings and limits: Abundant bulk-derived clonotypes could contaminate FACS-sorted repertoires. Booster sampling recovered most clones from primary vaccination (about 97% CD4, approximately 90% CD8). There was a small share of clonotypes that showed up in both the CD4 and CD8 compartments.

One entry per CDR3 protein results from TCRdb running MiXCR on the 5' RACE reads. The table includes around 120,000 distinct CDR3 sequences, roughly 7.2% detected once. Between the trimmed V and J ends, which lost 5 bases and 5 bases, there was a span of 12 bases. The CDR3 loop spans 13 amino acids. Germline V gene data show CDR1 as MNHEY and CDR2 as SVGEGT. The chain joins TRBV6-2 or TRBV6-3 to TRBJ2-5; D is ambiguous. The specimen was CD4+ T cells sorted from PBMCs, collected more than 40 days after the first yellow fever vaccination. The sequence derives from a man aged 18 to 30 who received the YFV17D yellow fever vaccine. CDR3: CASSSIPGETQYF. The CDR3, as DNA: TGTGCCAGCAGTAGTATCCCGGGTGAGACCCAGTACTTC.